This TCR beta chain derives from a study of T cell repertoires in cytomegalovirus infection. Study-wide results and caveats: Cumulative frequency of public TCR beta families picked out carriers of CMV plus the relevant HLA.

This clonotype was seen ten or more times. The antigen is undetermined. V dropped 2 bases and J dropped 4; count of bases not matched to a gene: 6. The CDR3 spans 16 residues. The V gene's germline CDR1 is LNHDA and CDR2 SQIVND (reference sequence). In TCRdb, the reads were re-called with MiXCR into one record per CDR3 protein. The sample lists tens of thousands of distinct CDR3 sequences, under 5% occurring once. The sequence came from a human donor in good health (CMV status not recorded). Some clones in this sample may be carry-over from other donors' samples. Sequencing was done on a sample of PBMCs. The chain carries TRBV19 and TRBJ2-2, with 8 bases matching TRBD1. The CDR3 DNA is TGTGCCAGTAGTATAATGGCAGGGGGCGCCACCGGGGAGCTGTTTTTT. The encoded protein is CASSIMAGGATGELFF.